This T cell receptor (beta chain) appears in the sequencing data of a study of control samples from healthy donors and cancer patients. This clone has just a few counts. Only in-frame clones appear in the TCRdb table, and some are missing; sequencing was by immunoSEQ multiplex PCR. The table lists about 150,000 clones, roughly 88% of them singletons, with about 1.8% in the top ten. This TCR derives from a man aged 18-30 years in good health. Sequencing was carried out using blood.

CDR3 nucleotide sequence: TGTGCCAGCAGCTCGGGACTAGCGGGGGATACGCAGTATTTT. Protein product: CASSSGLAGDTQYF. The chain couples TRBV7-3 to TRBJ2-3, with 13 bases fitting TRBD2. The CDR3 sequence is 14 residues long. CDR1 and CDR2 from the germline V gene are SGHTA and FQGTGA. Trimming cost V 4 bases and J 6 bases; bases outside gene matches: 1. Full variable domain (missing parts from reference TRBV7-3 and TRBJ2-3): GAGVSQTPSNKVTEKGKYVELRCDPISGHTALYWYRQSLGQGPEFLIYFQGTGAADDSGLPNDRFFAVRPEGSVSTLKIQRTERGDSAVYLCASSSGLAGDTQYFGPGTRLTVL.